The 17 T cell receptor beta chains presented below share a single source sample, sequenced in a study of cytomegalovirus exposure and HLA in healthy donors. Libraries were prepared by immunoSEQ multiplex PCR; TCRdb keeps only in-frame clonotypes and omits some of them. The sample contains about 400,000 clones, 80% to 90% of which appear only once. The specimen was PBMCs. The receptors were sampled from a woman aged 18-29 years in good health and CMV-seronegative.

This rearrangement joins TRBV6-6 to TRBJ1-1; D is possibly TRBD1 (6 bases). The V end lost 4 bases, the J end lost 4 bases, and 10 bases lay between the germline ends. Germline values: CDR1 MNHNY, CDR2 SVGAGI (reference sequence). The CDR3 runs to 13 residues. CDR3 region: CASSSQGITEAFF. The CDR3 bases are TGTGCCAGCAGTTCTCAGGGGATCACTGAAGCTTTCTTT.

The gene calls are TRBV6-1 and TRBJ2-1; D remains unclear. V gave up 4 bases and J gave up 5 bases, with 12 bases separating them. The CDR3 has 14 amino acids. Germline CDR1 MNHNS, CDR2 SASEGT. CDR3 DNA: TGTGCCAGCAGTGCCGGGTCTCTTCACAATGAGCAGTTCTTC. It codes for CASSAGSLHNEQFF.

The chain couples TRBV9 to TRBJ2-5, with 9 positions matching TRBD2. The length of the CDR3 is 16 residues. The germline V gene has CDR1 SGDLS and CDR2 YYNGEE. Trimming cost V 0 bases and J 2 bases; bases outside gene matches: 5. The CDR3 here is CASSVGAAGGQETQYF. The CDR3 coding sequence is TGTGCCAGCAGCGTAGGAGCAGCGGGGGGACAAGAGACCCAGTACTTC.

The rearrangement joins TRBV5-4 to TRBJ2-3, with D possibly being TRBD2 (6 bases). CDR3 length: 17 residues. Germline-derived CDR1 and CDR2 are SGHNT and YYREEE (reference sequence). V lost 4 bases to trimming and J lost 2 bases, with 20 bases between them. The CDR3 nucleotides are TGTGCCAGCAGCCTGTCCCGGGACTCACGACTCACAGATACGCAGTATTTT. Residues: CASSLSRDSRLTDTQYF.

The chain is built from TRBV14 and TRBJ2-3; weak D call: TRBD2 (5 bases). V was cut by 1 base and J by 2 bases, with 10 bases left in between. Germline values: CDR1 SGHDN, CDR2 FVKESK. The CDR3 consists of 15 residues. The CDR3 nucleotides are TGTGCCAGCAGCCAAGCGGGGAGCCTCACAGATACGCAGTATTTT. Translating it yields CASSQAGSLTDTQYF.

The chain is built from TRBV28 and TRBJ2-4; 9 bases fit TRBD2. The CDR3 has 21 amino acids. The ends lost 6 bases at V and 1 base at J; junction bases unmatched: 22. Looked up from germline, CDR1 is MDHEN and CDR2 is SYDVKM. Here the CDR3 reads CASSLGFQWREGSLAKNIQYF. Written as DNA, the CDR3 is TGTGCCAGCAGCTTGGGATTTCAATGGCGGGAGGGATCCCTTGCCAAAAACATTCAGTACTTC. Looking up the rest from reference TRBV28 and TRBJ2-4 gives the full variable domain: DVKVTQSSRYLVKRTGEKVFLECVQDMDHENMFWYRQDPGLGLRLIYFSYDVKMKEKGDIPEGYSVSREKKERFSLILESASTNQTSMYLCASSLGFQWREGSLAKNIQYFGAGTRLSVL.

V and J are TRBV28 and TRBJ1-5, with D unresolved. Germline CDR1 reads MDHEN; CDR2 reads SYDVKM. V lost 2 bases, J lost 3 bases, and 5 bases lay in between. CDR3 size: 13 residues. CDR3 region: CASSLQFNQPQHF. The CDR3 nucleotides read TGTGCCAGCAGTTTACAGTTCAATCAGCCCCAGCATTTT.

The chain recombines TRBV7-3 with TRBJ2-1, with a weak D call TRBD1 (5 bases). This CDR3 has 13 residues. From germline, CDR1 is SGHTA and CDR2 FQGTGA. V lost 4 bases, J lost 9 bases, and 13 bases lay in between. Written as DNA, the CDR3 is TGTGCCAGCAGCTCAAATCAGGGTAGTGAGCAGTTCTTC. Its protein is CASSSNQGSEQFF.

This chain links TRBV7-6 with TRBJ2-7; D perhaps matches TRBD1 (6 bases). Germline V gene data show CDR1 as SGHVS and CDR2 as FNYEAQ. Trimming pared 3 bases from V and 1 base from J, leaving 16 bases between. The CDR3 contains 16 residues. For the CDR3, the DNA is TGTGCCAGCAGCTTCGCGAAGGGACAAGCGTCCTACGAGCAGTACTTC. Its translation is CASSFAKGQASYEQYF. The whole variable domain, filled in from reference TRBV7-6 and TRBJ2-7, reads GAGVSQSPRYKVTKRGQDVALRCDPISGHVSLYWYRQALGQGPEFLTYFNYEAQQDKSGLPNDRFSAERPEGSISTLTIQRTEQRDSAMYRCASSFAKGQASYEQYFGPGTRLTVT.

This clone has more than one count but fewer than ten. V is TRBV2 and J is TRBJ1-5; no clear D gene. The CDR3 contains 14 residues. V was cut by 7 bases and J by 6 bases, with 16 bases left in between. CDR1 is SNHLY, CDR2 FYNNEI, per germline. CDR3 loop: CASTWRETGQPQHF. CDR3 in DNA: TGTGCCAGCACTTGGAGGGAGACGGGTCAGCCCCAGCATTTT.

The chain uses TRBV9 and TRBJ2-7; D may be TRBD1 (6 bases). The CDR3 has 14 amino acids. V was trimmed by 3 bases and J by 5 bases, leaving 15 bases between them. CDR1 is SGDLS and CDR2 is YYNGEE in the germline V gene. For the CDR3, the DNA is TGTGCCAGCAGCGCCGGGACACCAAGGGACGAGCAGTACTTC. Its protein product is CASSAGTPRDEQYF. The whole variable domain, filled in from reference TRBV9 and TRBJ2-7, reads DSGVTQTPKHLITATGQRVTLRCSPRSGDLSVYWYQQSLDQGLQFLIQYYNGEERAKGNILERFSAQQFPDLHSELNLSSLELGDSALYFCASSAGTPRDEQYFGPGTRLTVT.

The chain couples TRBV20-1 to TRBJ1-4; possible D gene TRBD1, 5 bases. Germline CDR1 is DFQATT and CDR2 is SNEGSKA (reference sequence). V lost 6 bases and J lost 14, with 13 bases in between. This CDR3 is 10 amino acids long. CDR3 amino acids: CSAAGGRLFF. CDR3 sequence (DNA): TGCAGTGCCGCGGGGGGGAGGCTGTTTTTT.

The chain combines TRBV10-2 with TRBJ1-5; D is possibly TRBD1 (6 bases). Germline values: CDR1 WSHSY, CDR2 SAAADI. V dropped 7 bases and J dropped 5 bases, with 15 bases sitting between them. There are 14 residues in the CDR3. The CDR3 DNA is TGCGCCAGCATCCGGGGGGGGCTTTATCAGCCCCAGCATTTT. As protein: CASIRGGLYQPQHF.

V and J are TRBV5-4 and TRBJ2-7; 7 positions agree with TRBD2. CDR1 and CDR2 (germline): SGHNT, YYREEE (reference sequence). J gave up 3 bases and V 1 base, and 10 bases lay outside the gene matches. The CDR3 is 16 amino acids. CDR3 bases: TGTGCCAGCAGCTTGCCAGCTAGCGGTACGGGCTACGAGCAGTACTTC. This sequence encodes CASSLPASGTGYEQYF.

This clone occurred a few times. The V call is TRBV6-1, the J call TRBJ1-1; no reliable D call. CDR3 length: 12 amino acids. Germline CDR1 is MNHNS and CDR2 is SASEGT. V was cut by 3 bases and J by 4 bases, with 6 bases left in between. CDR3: CASSDWATEAFF. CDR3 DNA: TGTGCCAGCAGTGACTGGGCCACTGAAGCTTTCTTT.

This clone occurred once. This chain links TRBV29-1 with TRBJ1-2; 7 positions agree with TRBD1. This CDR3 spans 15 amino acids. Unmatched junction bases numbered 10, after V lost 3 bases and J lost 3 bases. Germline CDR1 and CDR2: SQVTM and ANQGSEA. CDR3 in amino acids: CSVEPIFQGDYGYTF. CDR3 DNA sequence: TGCAGCGTTGAGCCCATTTTTCAGGGGGACTATGGCTACACCTTC.

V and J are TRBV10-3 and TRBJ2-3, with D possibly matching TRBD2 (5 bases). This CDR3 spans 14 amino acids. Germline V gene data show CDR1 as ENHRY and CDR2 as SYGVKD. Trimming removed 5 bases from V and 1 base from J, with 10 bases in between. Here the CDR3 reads CAISSGPGTDTQYF. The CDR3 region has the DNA TGTGCCATCAGTAGCGGACCGGGCACAGATACGCAGTATTTT.